The 7 T cell receptor beta chains below come from one sample, sequenced in a study of vaccination and CD4 T cells after COVID-19. Which antigens these TCRs recognize remains unknown. Treatment of the sample: approximately 11-day PBMC culture with coronavirus spike peptide pools or control peptides (ViraFEST assay). CD4+ T cells that had been cultured provided DNA sequenced with the Oncomine TCR Beta short-read assay. TCRdb reanalysed the PCR reads using MiXCR and keeps one entry per CDR3 protein. The sample contains around 25,000 distinct CDR3 sequences, roughly 39% of which appear only once. The sequencing sample was made of CD4+ T cells from blood, cultured in vitro. Receptor source: a human donor who had recovered from COVID-19.

The rearrangement uses TRBV27 and TRBJ2-3; D gene ambiguous. The CDR3 loop spans 17 amino acids. V lost 8 bases and J 2 bases, leaving 23 bases between the germline ends. Germline V gene data show CDR1 as MNHEY and CDR2 as SMNVEV (reference sequence). CDR3 DNA sequence: TGTGCCAGCCACCTGACCTTCACGCGAAGTAACACAGATACGCAGTATTTT. Its protein is CASHLTFTRSNTDTQYF.

This clonotype was observed a few times. The chain combines TRBV7-9 with TRBJ1-5, with TRBD1 matching over 7 bases. J was trimmed by 4 bases and V by 1 base; bases with no gene match: 4. In germline, CDR1 is SEHNR, CDR2 FQNEAQ (reference sequence). This CDR3 is built from 15 residues. CDR3 DNA sequence: TGTGCCAGCAGCTTAGGCGACAGGGAAAATCAGCCCCAGCATTTT. It is translated as CASSLGDRENQPQHF.

The rearrangement links TRBV19 to TRBJ1-6, with a weak D call TRBD1 (5 bases). Trimming shortened V by 6 bases and J by 5 bases, and 8 bases separated the two germline ends. This CDR3 comprises 13 residues. In germline, CDR1 is LNHDA, CDR2 SQIVND (reference sequence). CDR3 DNA sequence: TGTGCCAGTAGACAGGTGGATAATTCACCCCTCCACTTT. Translation gives CASRQVDNSPLHF.

The J gene is TRBJ2-3, the V gene TRBV27; D is uncertain. From germline, CDR1 is MNHEY and CDR2 SMNVEV (reference sequence). The CDR3 length is 12 residues. Trimming took 5 bases from V and 1 from J, leaving 4 bases between them. CDR3 residues: CASSARTDTQYF. Written as DNA, the CDR3 is TGTGCCAGCAGTGCCCGCACAGATACGCAGTATTTT.

This clonotype was recorded a few times. The rearrangement joins TRBV11-1 to TRBJ2-2, with D possibly matching TRBD1 (6 bases). Trimming took 4 bases from V and 3 from J, leaving 12 bases between them. Per the germline V gene, CDR1 is SGHAT and CDR2 is FQDESV (reference sequence). CDR3 size: 15 residues. DNA of the CDR3: TGTGCCAGCAGCTACCAGGGGATGCACACCGGGGAGCTGTTTTTT. It translates to CASSYQGMHTGELFF.

The J gene is TRBJ2-1, the V gene TRBV29-1; 7 positions agree with TRBD1. CDR1 SQVTM and CDR2 ANQGSEA come from the germline V gene. Trimming at V came to 4 bases and at J to 3 bases, leaving 6 bases not matched to a gene. This CDR3 has 14 amino acids. CDR3 nucleotides: TGCAGCGTTGTGAAAGGGGGCAGCTACAATGAGCAGTTCTTC. Protein sequence: CSVVKGGSYNEQFF.

The rearrangement links TRBV11-2 to TRBJ1-2; tentatively, D is TRBD1 (5 bases). This CDR3 region has 17 residues. The germline gives CDR1 SGHAT, CDR2 FQNNGV. V was clipped by 5 bases and J by 3 bases, with 22 bases between them. The CDR3 DNA follows: TGTGCCAGCAGCACATTCACCCGGGACCCGGACCACTATGGCTACACCTTC. This encodes CASSTFTRDPDHYGYTF.